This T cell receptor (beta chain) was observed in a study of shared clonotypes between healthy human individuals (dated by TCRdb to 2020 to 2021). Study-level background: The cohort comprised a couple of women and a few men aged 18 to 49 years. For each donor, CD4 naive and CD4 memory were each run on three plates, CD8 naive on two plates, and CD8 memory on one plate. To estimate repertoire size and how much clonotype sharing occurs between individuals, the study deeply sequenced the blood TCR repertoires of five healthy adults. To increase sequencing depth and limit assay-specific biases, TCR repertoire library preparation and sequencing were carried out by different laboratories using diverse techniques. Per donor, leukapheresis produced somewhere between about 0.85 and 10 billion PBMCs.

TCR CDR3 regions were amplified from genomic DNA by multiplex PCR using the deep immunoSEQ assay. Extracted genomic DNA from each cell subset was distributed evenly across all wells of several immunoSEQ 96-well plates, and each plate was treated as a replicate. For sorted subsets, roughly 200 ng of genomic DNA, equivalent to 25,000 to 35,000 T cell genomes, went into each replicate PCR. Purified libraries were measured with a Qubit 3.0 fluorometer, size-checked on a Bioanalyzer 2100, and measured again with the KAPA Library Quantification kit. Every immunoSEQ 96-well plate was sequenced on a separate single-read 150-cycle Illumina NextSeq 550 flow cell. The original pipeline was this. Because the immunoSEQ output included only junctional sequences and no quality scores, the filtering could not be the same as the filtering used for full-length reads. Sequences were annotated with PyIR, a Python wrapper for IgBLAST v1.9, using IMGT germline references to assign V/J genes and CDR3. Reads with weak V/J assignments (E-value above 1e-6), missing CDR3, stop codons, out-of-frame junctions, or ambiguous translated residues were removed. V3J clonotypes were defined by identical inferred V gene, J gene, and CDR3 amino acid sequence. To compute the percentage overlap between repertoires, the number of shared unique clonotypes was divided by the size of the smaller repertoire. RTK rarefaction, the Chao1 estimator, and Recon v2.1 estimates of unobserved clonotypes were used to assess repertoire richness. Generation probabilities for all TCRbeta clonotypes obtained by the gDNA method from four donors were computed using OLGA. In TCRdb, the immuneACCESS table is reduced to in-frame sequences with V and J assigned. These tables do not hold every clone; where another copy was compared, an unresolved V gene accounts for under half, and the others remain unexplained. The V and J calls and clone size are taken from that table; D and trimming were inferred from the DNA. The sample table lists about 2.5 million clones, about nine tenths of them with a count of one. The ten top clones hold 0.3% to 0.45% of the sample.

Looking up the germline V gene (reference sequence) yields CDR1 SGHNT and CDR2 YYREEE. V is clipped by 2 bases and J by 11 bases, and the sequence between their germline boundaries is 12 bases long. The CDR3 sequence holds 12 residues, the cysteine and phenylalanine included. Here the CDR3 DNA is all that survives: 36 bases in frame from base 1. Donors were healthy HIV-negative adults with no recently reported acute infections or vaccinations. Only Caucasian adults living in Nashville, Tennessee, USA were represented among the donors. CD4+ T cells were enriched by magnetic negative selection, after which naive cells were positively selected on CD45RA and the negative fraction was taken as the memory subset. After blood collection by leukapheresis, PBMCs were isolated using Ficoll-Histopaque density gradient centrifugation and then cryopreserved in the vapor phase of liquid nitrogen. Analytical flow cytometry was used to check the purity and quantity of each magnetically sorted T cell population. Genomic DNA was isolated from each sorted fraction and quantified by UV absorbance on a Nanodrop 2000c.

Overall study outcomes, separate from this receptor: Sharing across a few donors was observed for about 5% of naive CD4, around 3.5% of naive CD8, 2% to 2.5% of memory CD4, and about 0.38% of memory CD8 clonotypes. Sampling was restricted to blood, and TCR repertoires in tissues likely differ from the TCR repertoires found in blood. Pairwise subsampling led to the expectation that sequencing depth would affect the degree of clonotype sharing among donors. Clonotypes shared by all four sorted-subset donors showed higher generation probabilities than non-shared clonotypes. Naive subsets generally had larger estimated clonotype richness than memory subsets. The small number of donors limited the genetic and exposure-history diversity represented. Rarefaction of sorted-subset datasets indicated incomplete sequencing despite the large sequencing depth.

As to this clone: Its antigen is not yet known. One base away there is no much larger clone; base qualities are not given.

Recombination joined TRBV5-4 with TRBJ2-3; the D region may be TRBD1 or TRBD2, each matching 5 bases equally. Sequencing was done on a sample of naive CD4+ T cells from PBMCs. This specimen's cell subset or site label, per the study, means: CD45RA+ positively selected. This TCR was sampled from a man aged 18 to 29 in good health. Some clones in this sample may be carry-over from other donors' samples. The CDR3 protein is CASSLLRDEQYF. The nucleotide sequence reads TGTGCCAGCAGCTTATTAAGGGACGAGCAGTATTTT.